This T cell receptor beta chain was recorded in a study of OX40 agonist ivuxolimab in advanced cancers. Turning to the overall study: Ivuxolimab was a fully human IgG2 agonistic monoclonal antibody targeting the costimulatory receptor OX40 (CD134). The purpose of peripheral TCRbeta sequencing was to test whether ivuxolimab changed TCR sequence diversity and led to clonal T-cell expansion. A male proportion of roughly 85% and a mean age of 60 years, ranging from 23 to 79, were recorded for the dose-escalation cohort. The paper covers the monotherapy dose-escalation part of the phase I ivuxolimab trial, which included N = 52 patients. Partial responses were achieved by three dose-escalation patients, of whom one had hepatocellular carcinoma and two had cutaneous melanoma. Intravenous ivuxolimab was administered to patients every 2 weeks at six dose levels: 0.01, 0.1, 0.3, 1.5, 3 and 10 mg/kg. Of the approximately 54 dose-escalation patients, hepatocellular carcinoma was present in about 19, melanoma in some 15, renal cell carcinoma in 9 and head and neck cancer in 9. Patients were allowed to have had prior anti-PD-1, anti-PD-L1 or anti-CTLA-4 therapy, and about 40% of the dose-escalation patients had been treated with checkpoint inhibitors. Results and caveats for the whole study, not just this receptor: Which antigens the clonally expanded peripheral T cells were specific for was not determined. Clonal expansion of both CD4+ and CD8+ blood T cells was observed from baseline to week 6 at doses 0.1 to 3.0 mg/kg. On average, CD8+ T cells showed more expanded clones than CD4+ T cells after ivuxolimab. Partial responders in the 0.1-3.0 mg/kg groups had among the lowest normalized peripheral clonal expansion, especially among CD8+ T cells. Low levels of normalized T-cell clonal expansion were also shown by some nonresponding patients.

Patients with a history of autoimmune disease or receiving systemic immunosuppression were excluded from the trial. Peripheral blood for TCR sequencing was drawn from every dose cohort at baseline, at cycle 4 day 1 and at cycle 7 day 1. Samples came from an open-label, multicenter, first-in-human phase I dose-escalation trial of ivuxolimab. Adults with locally advanced or metastatic melanoma, renal cell, hepatocellular, or head and neck squamous cell carcinoma were enrolled in the trial. CD4+ and CD8+ T cells were sorted separately from peripheral blood before TCR sequencing. Genomic DNA was extracted from sorted cells for sequencing of the TCRbeta CDR3 region. TCRbeta CDR3 regions were sequenced using the immunoSEQ Assay. The immuneACCESS repertoire file appears here via TCRdb, limited to in-frame rearrangements. These files lack a portion of the clones; in checked studies, under half of the deficit traces to unresolved V genes, and the cause of the others is not known. This sample gives tens of thousands of clones in total; about nine tenths of them show up just once. The top ten hold 2.5% to 3% of the sample.

Reading from cysteine to phenylalanine, the CDR3 counts 16 amino acids. Only the CDR3 part of the read is kept: 48 bases, read in frame from the first base. The germline V gene encodes CDR1 LGHNA and CDR2 YSLEER. Relative to germline, V is missing 3 bases and J is missing 5 bases, with 8 bases of the junction outside any gene match. For this clone: The antigen it recognizes is unknown. The input lacks base qualities; no much larger clone sits a single base away.

The sample consisted of CD4+ or CD8+ T cells sorted from blood, taken in a trial of the OX40 agonist ivuxolimab. The chain was built from TRBV4-3 and TRBJ1-1; 11 bases in the middle match TRBD1. The sequence was obtained from an adult with an advanced solid tumor such as melanoma, head and neck, liver or kidney cancer. CDR3 reads: CASSQDRRDRGTEAFF. In nucleotide form, the sequence is TGCGCCAGCAGCCAGGACAGACGGGACAGGGGGACTGAAGCTTTCTTT.